The 13 T cell receptor beta chains in this list originate from one sample, sequenced in a study of T cell changes during pregnancy in multiple sclerosis (dated by TCRdb to about 2019). The method was the immunoSEQ multiplex PCR assay. TCRdb retrieved this table from immuneACCESS and kept in-frame rearrangements only. Not all clones are present; in checked studies, unresolved V genes account for under half, and no reason is known for the remainder. This sample gives roughly 20,000 clones in total; 87% of them show up just once. Around an eighth of the sample is held by the ten biggest clonotypes. The material sequenced was CD8+ T cells from peripheral blood mononuclear cells, taken in the third trimester of pregnancy. The receptors stem from a female donor in good health, enrolled as a control in a pregnancy study.

This clone was seen a few times. The chain is built from TRBV4-1 and TRBJ2-1, with no clear D. The germline gives CDR1 MGHRA, CDR2 YSYEKL. The V gene lost 2 bases and the J gene lost 8 bases, with 10 bases spanning the gap. The CDR3 has 13 residues. The CDR3 nucleotides read TGCGCCAGCAGCCAACTCTTAAGCGATGAGCAGTTCTTC. Its protein is CASSQLLSDEQFF.

The rearrangement uses TRBV5-6 and TRBJ2-2; D is uncertain. Trimming removed 0 bases from V and 5 bases from J, with 11 bases in between. Germline loops: CDR1 SGHDT, CDR2 YYEEEE. The length of the CDR3 is 15 residues. The CDR3 sequence: CASSLGLGRTGELFF. In nucleotides, the CDR3 is TGTGCCAGCAGCTTGGGGCTAGGAAGAACCGGGGAGCTGTTTTTT.

The chain carries TRBV27 and TRBJ2-5; D is possibly TRBD1 (6 bases). In germline, CDR1 is MNHEY, CDR2 SMNVEV (reference sequence). The CDR3 sequence is 13 residues long. The V end lost 8 bases, the J end lost 5 bases, and 15 bases lay between the germline ends. The CDR3: CASQPGARETQYF. DNA of the CDR3: TGTGCCAGCCAGCCAGGGGCGCGGGAGACCCAGTACTTC.

The chain has TRBV9 and TRBJ2-3; a weak D match, TRBD2 (5 bases). Trimming took 0 bases from V and 4 from J, leaving 9 bases between them. The CDR3 consists of 14 residues. CDR1 is SGDLS, CDR2 YYNGEE, per germline. In DNA, the CDR3 is TGTGCCAGCAGCGTAGCTTCCGGGGCAGATACGCAGTATTTT. This translates into CASSVASGADTQYF.

The V and J genes are TRBV7-9 and TRBJ2-7; 9 nucleotides match TRBD2. Germline CDR1 and CDR2: SEHNR and FQNEAQ (reference sequence). The CDR3 extends over 15 amino acids. The V and J ends lost 1 base and 1 base, in that order; junction bases with no gene match: 2. DNA for the CDR3: TGTGCCAGCAGCTTAGGGACTAGCGCATCCTACGAGCAGTACTTC. This gives the protein CASSLGTSASYEQYF.

The rearrangement links TRBV7-2 to TRBJ2-2; possible D gene TRBD1, 6 bases. Trimming left V 4 bases short and J 5 bases short, with 11 bases between. Germline lookup yields CDR1 SGHTA and CDR2 FQGNSA. The CDR3 extends over 14 amino acids. CDR3 nucleotide sequence: TGTGCCAGCAGCTGGGGGCTGGAAACCGGGGAGCTGTTTTTT. It specifies CASSWGLETGELFF.

The gene calls are TRBV30 and TRBJ1-6, with a weak D call TRBD1 (6 bases). CDR3 length: 13 residues. The germline V gene has CDR1 GTSNPN and CDR2 SVGIG (reference sequence). The V gene lost 2 bases and the J gene lost 9 bases, with 11 bases spanning the gap. Here the CDR3 DNA reads TGTGCCTGGAGTCACAGGGAAACTTCACCCCTCCACTTT. This gives the protein CAWSHRETSPLHF. The full variable domain, rest sourced from reference TRBV30 and TRBJ1-6, is SQTIHQWPATLVQPVGSPLSLECTVEGTSNPNLYWYRQAAGRGLQLLFYSVGIGQISSEVPQNLSASRPQDRQFILSSKKLLLSDSGFYLCAWSHRETSPLHFGNGTRLTVT.

This rearrangement joins TRBV5-1 to TRBJ2-3; D perhaps matches TRBD2 (5 bases). The CDR3 is 14 residues long. V shed 0 bases and J shed 4 bases, with 9 bases lying between them. Germline V gene lookup returns CDR1 SGHRS and CDR2 YFSETQ. DNA of the CDR3: TGCGCCAGCAGCTTGGATACTAGTCCAGATACGCAGTATTTT. Its protein product is CASSLDTSPDTQYF.

V and J are TRBV5-5 and TRBJ2-7, with D possibly being TRBD2 (6 bases). Germline CDR1 is SGHKS and CDR2 is YYEKEE (reference sequence). The CDR3 is 15 amino acids. The V end lost 10 bases, the J end lost 1 base, and 21 bases lay between the germline ends. Written as DNA, the CDR3 is TGTGCCTCCTACTTGGGTCCGGGAGAATCCTACGAGCAGTACTTC. The encoded protein is CASYLGPGESYEQYF.

The chain has TRBV9 and TRBJ2-7, with 7 bases lining up with TRBD2. The germline CDR1 and CDR2 sequences are SGDLS and YYNGEE. This CDR3 comprises 15 residues. V trimming: 3 bases; J trimming: 3 bases; junction bases outside the gene matches: 9. CDR3 sequence (DNA): TGTGCCAGCAGCGGGGGGGAGGGGCGCGGCTACGAGCAGTACTTC. Its protein product is CASSGGEGRGYEQYF.

The CDR3 sequence: CASSFSLAGFSTDTQYF. For the CDR3, the DNA is TGTGCCAGCAGTTTCTCACTAGCGGGGTTTTCCACAGATACGCAGTATTTT. The chain is built from TRBV28 and TRBJ2-3; 10 bases align to TRBD2. The germline gives CDR1 MDHEN, CDR2 SYDVKM. Trimming cost V 3 bases and J 2 bases; bases outside gene matches: 8. CDR3 length: 17 amino acids.

This chain connects TRBV6-1 to TRBJ1-5; TRBD1 might be the D (6 bases). The length of the CDR3 is 13 residues. Germline V gives CDR1 MNHNS, CDR2 SASEGT. Deletions cut 4 bases from V and 3 bases from J, with 7 bases between. This chain's CDR3 is CASSGTANQPQHF. The CDR3 DNA reads TGTGCCAGCAGTGGGACAGCCAATCAGCCCCAGCATTTT.

CDR3 sequence reads: CASSPRQGSWETQYF. The CDR3, as DNA: TGTGCCAGTAGTCCACGACAGGGGTCATGGGAGACCCAGTACTTC. The rearrangement joins TRBV19 to TRBJ2-5; 8 bases match TRBD1. In germline, CDR1 is LNHDA, CDR2 SQIVND (reference sequence). Trimming cost V 5 bases and J 5 bases; bases outside gene matches: 10. The CDR3 sequence is 15 residues long.